This TCR beta chain is from a study of T cells in Graves' hyperthyroidism and ophthalmopathy. CDR3 size: 15 residues. CDR1 and CDR2 (germline): LGHDT, YNNKEL (reference sequence). V was clipped by 3 bases and J by 5 bases; unmatched bases: 9. TCR beta CDR3 regions were amplified from RNA transcripts. In the first-round RT-PCR of the TCR CDR3, the HTBI primer set was used. TCRdb re-derived calls from the multiplex PCR reads in MiXCR, one entry per CDR3 protein. Found here are around 500,000 distinct CDR3 sequences, 15% to 20% of them singletons; the top ten hold about 29%. Material: blood. This receptor was obtained from a woman aged 25-40 years with Graves' ophthalmopathy. V usage is TRBV3-1 and J usage is TRBJ2-7, with 8 bases matching TRBD2. The CDR3 DNA reads TGTGCCAGCAGCCACTCCACTAGCGGTGGAAACGAGCAGTACTTC. The encoded protein is CASSHSTSGGNEQYF.